The 10 T cell receptor beta chains presented below share a single source sample, sequenced in a study of blood T cell repertoires in COVID-19. The method was immunoSEQ multiplex PCR; TCRdb's version includes in-frame clones alone and lacks a portion of them. The sample lists 110,000 or so clones, around 82% occurring once. The material sequenced was peripheral blood. The receptor set was obtained from a woman between 50 and 59 years old with acute or convalescent COVID-19.

The chain employs TRBV7-6 and TRBJ1-4; no clear D gene. The germline gives CDR1 SGHVS, CDR2 FNYEAQ. The CDR3 consists of 17 residues. Trimming stripped 5 bases from V and 0 bases from J, with 16 bases between. The CDR3 region is CASSQTPPGATNEKLFF. The CDR3 bases are TGTGCCAGCAGCCAAACCCCCCCCGGAGCAACTAATGAAAAACTGTTTTTT.

This clone was seen more than once but under ten times. The chain joins TRBV21-1 to TRBJ1-2; the D call TRBD1 from the table was never checked on the DNA. TRBV21-1 is described as a pseudogene. The CDR3 covers 18 residues. The CDR3 sequence: CASSKASGTPDRNYGYTF. The CDR3 DNA follows: TGTGCCAGCAGCAAAGCCTCCGGGACACCCGATAGAAACTATGGCTACACCTTC.

This clone has only one observation. The same CDR3 is also encoded by other DNA sequences in this sample. The CDR3 DNA reads as TGTGCCAGCAGCTCCCAGGGGGCCGACACTGAAGCTTTCTTT. Encoded protein: CASSSQGADTEAFF. The chain employs TRBV7-3 and TRBJ1-1; the match to TRBD1 covers 8 bases. The CDR3 totals 14 residues. The junction had 4 bases not matched to a gene; V was cut back by 4 bases and J by 3 bases. Germline CDR1 and CDR2: SGHTA and FQGTGA.

The V and J genes are TRBV6-1 and TRBJ2-2, with D unresolved. Per the germline V gene, CDR1 is MNHNS and CDR2 is SASEGT. V was cut by 3 bases and J by 5 bases, with 10 bases left in between. This CDR3 is built from 14 residues. CDR3 sequence: CASSDPRVTGELFF. CDR3 DNA: TGTGCCAGCAGTGATCCCCGGGTGACCGGGGAGCTGTTTTTT.

The count of this clone is one. The J gene is TRBJ1-2, the V gene TRBV29-1, with 7 bases lining up with TRBD1. Germline V gene data show CDR1 as SQVTM and CDR2 as ANQGSEA. CDR3 size: 13 residues. V lost 7 bases to trimming and J lost 3 bases; unmatched junction nucleotides: 8. Written as DNA, the CDR3 is TGCAGCGCCGACAGGGTTGGGGACTATGGCTACACCTTC. Protein sequence: CSADRVGDYGYTF.

This chain uses TRBV6-1 with TRBJ1-5; a possible D gene is TRBD1 (6 bases). The CDR3 spans 15 residues. V was pared by 4 bases and J by 7 bases, with 17 bases between. Per germline, CDR1 MNHNS and CDR2 SASEGT. The CDR3 region is CASSAYRVSVQPQHF. As DNA, the CDR3 is TGTGCCAGCAGTGCCTACAGGGTTTCCGTACAGCCCCAGCATTTT.

V and J are TRBV6-2 or TRBV6-3 and TRBJ1-2, with 9 positions matching TRBD1. This CDR3 contains 13 residues. Germline CDR1 MNHEY, CDR2 SVGEGT. V lost 4 bases and J lost 4; bases outside the gene matches: 1. CDR3: CASSSQGAYGYTF. Here the CDR3 DNA reads TGTGCCAGCAGTTCACAGGGGGCCTATGGCTACACCTTC.

Remarks on this clone: At one of its ends the junction is not consistent with the germline gene, which may arise from a read error. V is TRBV30 and J is TRBJ2-3; TRBD2 matches at 8 bases. The length of the CDR3 is 15 residues. Germline assignment: CDR1 GTSNPN and CDR2 SVGIG (reference sequence). CDR3 nucleotide sequence: TGTACCTGTGTATTAATAGCGGGGCCCACAGATACGCAGTATTTT. Translated: CTCVLIAGPTDTQYF. The variable domain in full, with the rest retrieved from reference TRBV30 and TRBJ2-3, is SQTIHQWPATLVQPVGSPLSLECTVEGTSNPNLYWYRQAAGRGLQLLFYSVGIGQISSEVPQNLSASRPQDRQFILSSKKLLLSDSGFYLCTCVLIAGPTDTQYFGPGTRLTVL.

The rearrangement uses TRBV7-9 and TRBJ1-2; D unclear. CDR3 size: 15 residues. V lost 7 bases, J lost 5 bases, and 20 bases lay in between. From germline, CDR1 is SEHNR and CDR2 FQNEAQ (reference sequence). CDR3 loop: CASTLPGSGSYGYTF. The CDR3 DNA reads as TGTGCCAGCACCCTCCCAGGCAGCGGTTCATATGGCTACACCTTC.

The V gene is TRBV5-6, the J gene TRBJ2-5, with D tentatively TRBD1 (6 bases). Germline lookup yields CDR1 SGHDT and CDR2 YYEEEE. Trimming cost V 4 bases and J 1 base, with 11 bases left between them. The CDR3 covers 14 residues. CDR3 sequence (DNA): TGTGCCAGCAGCCAGACAGGAGTCCAAGAGACCCAGTACTTC. Residues: CASSQTGVQETQYF.